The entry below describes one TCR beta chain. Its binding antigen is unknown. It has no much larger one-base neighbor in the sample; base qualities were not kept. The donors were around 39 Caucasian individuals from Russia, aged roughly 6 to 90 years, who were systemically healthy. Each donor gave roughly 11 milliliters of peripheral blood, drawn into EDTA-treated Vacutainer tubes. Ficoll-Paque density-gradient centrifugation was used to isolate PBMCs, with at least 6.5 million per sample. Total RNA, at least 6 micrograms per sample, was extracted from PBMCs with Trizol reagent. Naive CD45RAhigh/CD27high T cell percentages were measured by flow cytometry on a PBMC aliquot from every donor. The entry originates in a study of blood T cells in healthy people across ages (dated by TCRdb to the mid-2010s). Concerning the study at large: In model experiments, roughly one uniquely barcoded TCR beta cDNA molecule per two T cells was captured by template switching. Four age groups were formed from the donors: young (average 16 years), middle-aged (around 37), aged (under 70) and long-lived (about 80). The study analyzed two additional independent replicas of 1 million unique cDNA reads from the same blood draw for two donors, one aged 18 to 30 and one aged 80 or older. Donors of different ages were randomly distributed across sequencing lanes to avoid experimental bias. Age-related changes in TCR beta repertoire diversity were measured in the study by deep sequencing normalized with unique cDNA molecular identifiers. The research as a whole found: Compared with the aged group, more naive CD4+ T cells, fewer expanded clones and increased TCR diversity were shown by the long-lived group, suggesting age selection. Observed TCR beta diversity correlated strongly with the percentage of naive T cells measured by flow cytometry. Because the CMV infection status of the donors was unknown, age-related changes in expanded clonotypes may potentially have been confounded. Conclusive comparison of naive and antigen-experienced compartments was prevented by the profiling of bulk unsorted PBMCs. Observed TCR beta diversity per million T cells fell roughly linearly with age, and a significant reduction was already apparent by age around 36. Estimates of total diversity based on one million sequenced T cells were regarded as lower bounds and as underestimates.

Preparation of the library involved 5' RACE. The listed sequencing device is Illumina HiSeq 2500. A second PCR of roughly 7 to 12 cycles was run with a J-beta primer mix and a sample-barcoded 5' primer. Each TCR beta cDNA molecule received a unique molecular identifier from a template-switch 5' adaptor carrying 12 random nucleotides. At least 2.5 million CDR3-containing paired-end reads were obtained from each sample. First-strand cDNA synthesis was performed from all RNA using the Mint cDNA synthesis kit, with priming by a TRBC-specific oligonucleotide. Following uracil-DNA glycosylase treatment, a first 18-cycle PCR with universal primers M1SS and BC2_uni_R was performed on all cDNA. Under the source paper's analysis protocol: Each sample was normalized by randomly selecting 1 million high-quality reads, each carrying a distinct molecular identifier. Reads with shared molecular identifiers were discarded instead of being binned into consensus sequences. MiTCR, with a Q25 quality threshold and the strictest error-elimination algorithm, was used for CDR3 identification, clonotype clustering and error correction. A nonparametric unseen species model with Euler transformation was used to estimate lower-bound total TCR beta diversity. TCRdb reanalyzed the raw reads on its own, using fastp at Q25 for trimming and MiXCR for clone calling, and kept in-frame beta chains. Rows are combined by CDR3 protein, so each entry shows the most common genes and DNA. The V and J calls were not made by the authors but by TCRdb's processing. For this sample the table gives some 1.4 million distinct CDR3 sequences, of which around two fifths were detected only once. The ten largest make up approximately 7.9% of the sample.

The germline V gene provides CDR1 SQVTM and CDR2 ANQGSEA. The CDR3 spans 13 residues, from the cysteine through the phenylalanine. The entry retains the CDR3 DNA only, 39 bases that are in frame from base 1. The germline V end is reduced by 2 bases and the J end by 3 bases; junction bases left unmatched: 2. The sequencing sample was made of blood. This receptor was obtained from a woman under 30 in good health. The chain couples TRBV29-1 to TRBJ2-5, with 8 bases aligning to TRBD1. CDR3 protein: CSVEQGAKETQYF. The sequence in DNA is TGCAGCGTTGAACAGGGGGCCAAAGAGACCCAGTACTTC.